This TCR beta chain was identified in a study of metastatic and nonmetastatic thyroid tumors. Ahead of thyroid surgery, no patient had received treatment of any kind. Many counts were recorded for this clone. Trimming cost V 0 bases and J 0 bases, with 6 bases left between them. Germline lookup yields CDR1 LGHNA and CDR2 YNFKEQ. This CDR3 is built from 15 residues. TCRdb reanalyzed the PCR reads with MiXCR. The table lists some 25,000 clones, roughly 23% of them singletons. This clonotype was sampled from a female donor with papillary thyroid cancer or a benign thyroid nodule (not recorded which). Some clones in this sample may be carry-over from other donors' samples. What was sequenced was blood. The chain combines TRBV4-2 with TRBJ1-3; no definite D call. Here the CDR3 reads CASSQDTTSGNTIYF. The CDR3 DNA is TGTGCCAGCAGCCAAGATACGACCTCTGGAAACACCATATATTTT.